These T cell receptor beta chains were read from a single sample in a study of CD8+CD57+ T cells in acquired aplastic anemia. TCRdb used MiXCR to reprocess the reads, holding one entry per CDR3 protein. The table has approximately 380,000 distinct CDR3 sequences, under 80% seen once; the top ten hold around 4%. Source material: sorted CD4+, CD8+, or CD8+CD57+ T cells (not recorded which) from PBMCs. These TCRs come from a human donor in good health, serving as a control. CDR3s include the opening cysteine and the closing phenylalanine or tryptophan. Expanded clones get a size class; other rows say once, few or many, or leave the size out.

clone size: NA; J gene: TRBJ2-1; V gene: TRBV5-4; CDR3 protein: CASSEEAVNEQFF
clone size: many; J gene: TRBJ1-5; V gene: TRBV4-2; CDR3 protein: CASSQADSNQPQHF
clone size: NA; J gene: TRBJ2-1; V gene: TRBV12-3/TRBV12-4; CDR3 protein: CASSRDSYNEQFF
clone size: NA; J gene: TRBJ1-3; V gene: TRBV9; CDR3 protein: CASSVSGLVYEQSIYF
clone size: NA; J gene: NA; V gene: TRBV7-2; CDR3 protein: CASSWAGSTDTQYF
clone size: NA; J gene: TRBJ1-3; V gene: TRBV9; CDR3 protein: CASSVEAQRGNTIYF
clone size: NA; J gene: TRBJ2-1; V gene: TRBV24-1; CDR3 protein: CATSDLMRGRLSPGRCF
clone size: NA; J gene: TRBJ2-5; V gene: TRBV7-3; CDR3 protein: CASSLLRGREQFFYF
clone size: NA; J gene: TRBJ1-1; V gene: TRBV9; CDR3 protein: CASSVTRNTDAVAFF
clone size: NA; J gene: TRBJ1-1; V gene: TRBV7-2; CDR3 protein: CASSSKDDTEASF
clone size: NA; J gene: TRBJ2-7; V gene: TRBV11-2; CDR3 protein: CASSPPQGQYEQYF
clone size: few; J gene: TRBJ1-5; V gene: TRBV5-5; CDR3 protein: CASSLAGQGGQPQHF
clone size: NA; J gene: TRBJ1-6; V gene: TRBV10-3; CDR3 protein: CAISSDREGRSPLHF
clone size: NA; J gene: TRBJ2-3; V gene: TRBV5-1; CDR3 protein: CASSISGGASTDTQYF
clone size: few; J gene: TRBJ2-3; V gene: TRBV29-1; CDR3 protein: CSVGGGSTDTQYF
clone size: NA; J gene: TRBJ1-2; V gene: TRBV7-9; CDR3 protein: CASSPQGLGYTF
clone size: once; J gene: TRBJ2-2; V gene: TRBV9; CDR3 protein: CASSAGPQGATQQLFF
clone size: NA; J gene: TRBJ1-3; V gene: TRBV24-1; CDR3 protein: CATSDNGQGGNTIYF
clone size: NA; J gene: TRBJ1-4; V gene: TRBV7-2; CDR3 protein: CASSLGEGYYGYTKLFF
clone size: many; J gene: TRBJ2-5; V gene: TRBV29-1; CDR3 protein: CSAEGGGGETQYF
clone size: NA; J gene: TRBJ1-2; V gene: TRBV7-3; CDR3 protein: CASNPDRGGHYEQF
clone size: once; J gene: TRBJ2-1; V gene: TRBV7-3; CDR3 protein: CASILGLNYNEQFF
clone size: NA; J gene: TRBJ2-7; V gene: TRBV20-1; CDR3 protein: CSAREEEQLSYEQYF
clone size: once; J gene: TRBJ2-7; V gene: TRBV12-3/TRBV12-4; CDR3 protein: CASRTGGPSREQYF
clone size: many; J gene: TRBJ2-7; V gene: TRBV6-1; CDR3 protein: CASSGGGYEQYF
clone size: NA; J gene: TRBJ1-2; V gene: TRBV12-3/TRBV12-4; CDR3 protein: CASSDDNKLYTF
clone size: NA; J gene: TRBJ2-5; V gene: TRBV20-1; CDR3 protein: CSARVGRGRETQYF
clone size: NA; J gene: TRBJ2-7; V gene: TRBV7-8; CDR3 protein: CASSPEQGYEQYFF
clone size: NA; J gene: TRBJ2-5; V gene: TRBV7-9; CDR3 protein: CASSSGLVEETQYF
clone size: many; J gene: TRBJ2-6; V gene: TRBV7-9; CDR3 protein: CASSPWGGAGVSSGANVLTF
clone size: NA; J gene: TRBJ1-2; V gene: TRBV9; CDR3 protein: CASSFVRETYGYTF
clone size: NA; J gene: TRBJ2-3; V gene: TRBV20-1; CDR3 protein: CSAWDGYAYTQYF
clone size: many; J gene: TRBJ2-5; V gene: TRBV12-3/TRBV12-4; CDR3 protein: CASSLSSGARETQYF
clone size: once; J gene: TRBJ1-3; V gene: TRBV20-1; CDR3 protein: CSAYGPLSGNTIYF
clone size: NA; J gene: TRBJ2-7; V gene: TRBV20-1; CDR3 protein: CSVRQGVYAQYF
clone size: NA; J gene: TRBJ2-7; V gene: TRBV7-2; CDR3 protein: CASSSSGRAGEQYF
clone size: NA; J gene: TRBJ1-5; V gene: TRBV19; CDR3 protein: CASSTGPFDQPQHF
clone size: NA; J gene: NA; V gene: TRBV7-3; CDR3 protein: CASSLAGPSYEQFF
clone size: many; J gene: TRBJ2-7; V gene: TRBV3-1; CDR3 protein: CASTTISGGPPYEQYF
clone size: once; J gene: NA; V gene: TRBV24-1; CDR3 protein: CATSGNRDQDTQYF
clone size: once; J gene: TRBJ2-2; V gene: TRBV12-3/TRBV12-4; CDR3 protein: CASTKIDGELFF
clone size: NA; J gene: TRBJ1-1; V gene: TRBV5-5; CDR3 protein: CASNQARGTEAFF
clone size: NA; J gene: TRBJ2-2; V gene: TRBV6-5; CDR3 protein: CASSYPGGTNTGELFF
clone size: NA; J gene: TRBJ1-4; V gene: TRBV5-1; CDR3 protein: CASSLQGMGEKLFF
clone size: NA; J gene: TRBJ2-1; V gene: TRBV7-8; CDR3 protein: CASSLTRRVNEQYFF
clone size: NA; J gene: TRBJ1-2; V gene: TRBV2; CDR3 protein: CASSDGYGYTF
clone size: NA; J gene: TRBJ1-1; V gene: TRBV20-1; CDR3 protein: CSASGRRGPNTKAFF
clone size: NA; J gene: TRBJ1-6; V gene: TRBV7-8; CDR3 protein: CASSLAEVGEQYF
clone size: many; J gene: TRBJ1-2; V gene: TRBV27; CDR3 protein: CASRRLDSIYGYTF
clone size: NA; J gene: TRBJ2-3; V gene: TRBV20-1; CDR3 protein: CSARSRLAEDF
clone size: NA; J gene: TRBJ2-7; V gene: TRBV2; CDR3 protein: CASSLQTGGSTYLQYF
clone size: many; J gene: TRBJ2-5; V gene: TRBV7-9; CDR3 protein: CASSPVETQYF
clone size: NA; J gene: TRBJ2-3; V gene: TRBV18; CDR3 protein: CASHSLSSTDTQYF
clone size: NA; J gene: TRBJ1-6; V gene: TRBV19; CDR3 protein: CASSAGGIDSPLHF
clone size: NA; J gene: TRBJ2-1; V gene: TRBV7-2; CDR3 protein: CASSFPTGGTHQQFF